This T cell receptor (beta chain) emerged from a study of PD-L1 blockade in urothelial cancer. About the study: Per blood sample, T cells had a median of 141,255.

This clone was counted between two and nine times. V gave up 6 bases and J gave up 4 bases, with 12 bases separating them. Germline values: CDR1 LNHDA, CDR2 SQIVND (reference sequence). There are 14 residues in the CDR3. The time point here: pretreatment peripheral blood. The patients' disease, urothelial carcinoma, was locally advanced or metastatic. Produced via immunoSEQ multiplex PCR; TCRdb's table is partial and in-frame only. The sample has roughly 43,000 clones; around 82% are singletons. The chain combines TRBV19 with TRBJ1-4; D might be TRBD1 (5 bases). The sequenced sample was PBMCs, obtained around atezolizumab (anti-PD-L1) treatment. The sequence was obtained from a man in his 60s with urothelial cancer. This CDR3 is CASSFQGDNEKLFF. The CDR3, as DNA: TGTGCCAGTAGCTTCCAGGGTGATAATGAAAAACTGTTTTTT.